The entry below gives a single TCR beta chain sequence along with its context. The data were obtained in a study of blood T cell repertoires in COVID-19. The wider study: Specimens from acute and convalescent COVID-19 originated in the United States, Italy and Spain. Sample material is recorded as cDNA or gDNA derived from T cells, B-cell-depleted T cells, or PBMCs.

V dropped 0 bases and J dropped 6 bases, with 7 bases sitting between them. CDR1 and CDR2 (germline): SGDLS, YYNGEE. There are 13 residues in the CDR3. In the authors' workflow: Reference gene primer amplification gave estimated nucleated cell counts. TCRdb's copy holds only in-frame clones and misses some; the assay was immunoSEQ multiplex PCR. D and trimming were read from the DNA, whereas the V and J calls and clone size are those reported in that table. The profile shows approximately 160,000 clones, 65% to 85% of them singletons. The rearrangement joins TRBV9 to TRBJ2-1, with D unresolved. This clonotype was sampled from a woman in her forties or fifties in a cohort exposed to, infected with or recovered from COVID-19 (not recorded which). Sequencing was performed on PBMCs or T cells enriched from blood (not recorded which). The CDR3 is CASSVGTSNEQFF. The DNA for the CDR3 is TGTGCCAGCAGCGTAGGCACGAGCAATGAGCAGTTCTTC.